Following are 10 T cell receptor beta chains from one sample sequenced in a study of PD-L1 blockade in urothelial cancer. Generated by immunoSEQ multiplex PCR, the TCRdb table keeps only in-frame clones and is missing some. The table shows fewer than 130,000 clones, with roughly 84% occurring only once. The source material was PBMCs, sampled around atezolizumab (anti-PD-L1) treatment. Receptors were obtained from a middle-aged man with urothelial cancer.

The CDR3 protein is CASSLGGGSGRDYEQYF. Here the CDR3 DNA reads TGTGCCAGCAGCTTAGGGGGGGGGAGCGGGAGGGACTACGAGCAGTACTTC. This rearrangement joins TRBV7-2 to TRBJ2-7; 10 nucleotides align to TRBD2. V lost 1 base to trimming and J lost 3 bases; unmatched junction nucleotides: 9. The germline V gene has CDR1 SGHTA and CDR2 FQGNSA. The CDR3 extends over 17 amino acids. Looking up the rest from reference TRBV7-2 and TRBJ2-7 gives the full variable domain: GAGVSQSPSNKVTEKGKDVELRCDPISGHTALYWYRQSLGQGLEFLIYFQGNSAPDKSGLPSDRFSAERTGGSVSTLTIQRTQQEDSAVYLCASSLGGGSGRDYEQYFGPGTRLTVT.

The genes are TRBV19 and TRBJ2-2, with TRBD2 matching 10 bases. From germline, CDR1 is LNHDA and CDR2 SQIVND (reference sequence). V was clipped by 7 bases and J by 5 bases; unmatched bases: 10. The CDR3 has 16 amino acids. The CDR3 region has the DNA TGTGCCAGTACCCCAAAACTAGCGGGATTGACCGGGGAGCTGTTTTTT. It is translated as CASTPKLAGLTGELFF. Filled out from reference TRBV19 and TRBJ2-2, the complete variable domain reads DGGITQSPKYLFRKEGQNVTLSCEQNLNHDAMYWYRQDPGQGLRLIYYSQIVNDFQKGDIAEGYSVSREKKESFPLTVTSAQKNPTAFYLCASTPKLAGLTGELFFGEGSRLTVL.

This sequence joins TRBV2 and TRBJ1-2, with a tentative D call TRBD1 (6 bases). Germline loops: CDR1 SNHLY, CDR2 FYNNEI. This CDR3 region has 14 residues. The V gene lost 7 bases and the J gene lost 4 bases, with 16 bases spanning the gap. The CDR3, as DNA: TGTGCCAGCACAGATACAGGGAGGGGCTATGGCTACACCTTC. Translated: CASTDTGRGYGYTF.

This clone was picked up one time. This chain links TRBV5-4 with TRBJ1-2; 8 nucleotides agree with TRBD1. With 4 bases clipped from V and 5 bases from J, the junction kept 10 bases outside the gene matches. This CDR3 comprises 15 residues. Germline V gives CDR1 SGHNT, CDR2 YYREEE (reference sequence). CDR3: CASSPGTGSSYGYTF. For the CDR3, the DNA is TGTGCCAGCAGCCCCGGGACAGGTAGCAGTTATGGCTACACCTTC.

This clone was picked up a small number of times. The rearrangement joins TRBV30 to TRBJ2-5; no reliable D call. V dropped 1 base and J dropped 5 bases, with 5 bases sitting between them. From germline, CDR1 is GTSNPN and CDR2 SVGIG (reference sequence). The CDR3 runs 11 residues. This CDR3 is CAWSAPETQYF. Written as DNA, the CDR3 is TGTGCCTGGAGTGCCCCGGAGACCCAGTACTTC.

This chain joins TRBV2 and TRBJ1-2; weak D call: TRBD1 (6 bases). Looked up from germline, CDR1 is SNHLY and CDR2 is FYNNEI. V lost 0 bases and J lost 6, with 11 bases in between. This CDR3 is built from 14 residues. The CDR3 region has the DNA TGTGCCAGCAGTGAAGCGGGCAGGGGAAATGGCTACACCTTC. Translation gives CASSEAGRGNGYTF.

V is TRBV2 and J is TRBJ1-5; no clear D gene. The CDR3 is 12 residues long. V shed 4 bases and J shed 8 bases, with 9 bases lying between them. Germline loops: CDR1 SNHLY, CDR2 FYNNEI. The CDR3 DNA reads as TGTGCCAGCAGTGGAGGGTTCGAGCCCCAGCATTTT. Its translation is CASSGGFEPQHF.

V gene TRBV28 combines with J gene TRBJ1-1; no clear D gene. Germline V lookup: CDR1 MDHEN, CDR2 SYDVKM. V was shortened by 0 bases and J by 6 bases, with 11 bases between the two germline ends. The CDR3 is made up of 14 amino acids. The CDR3: CASSLWQANPEAFF. Here the CDR3 DNA reads TGTGCCAGCAGTTTATGGCAAGCCAACCCTGAAGCTTTCTTT.

The chain uses TRBV2 and TRBJ2-7, with D maybe TRBD1 (5 bases). Germline CDR1 reads SNHLY; CDR2 reads FYNNEI. Trimming took off 7 bases at V and 2 bases at J, with 15 bases between the two ends. This CDR3 contains 14 residues. CDR3 in amino acids: CASKRGDITYEQYF. CDR3 nucleotide sequence: TGTGCCAGCAAAAGGGGCGATATAACCTACGAGCAGTACTTC.

This chain links TRBV18 with TRBJ1-4, with 8 nucleotides matching TRBD1. This CDR3 contains 15 residues. CDR1 is KGHSH and CDR2 is LQKENI in the germline V gene. Germline trimming cut 5 bases from V and 8 bases from J; bases unmatched to any gene: 10. In DNA form, the CDR3 reads TGTGCCAGCTCATCTCAGCAGGGGGCAACCGAAAAACTGTTTTTT. Translated, it gives CASSSQQGATEKLFF.